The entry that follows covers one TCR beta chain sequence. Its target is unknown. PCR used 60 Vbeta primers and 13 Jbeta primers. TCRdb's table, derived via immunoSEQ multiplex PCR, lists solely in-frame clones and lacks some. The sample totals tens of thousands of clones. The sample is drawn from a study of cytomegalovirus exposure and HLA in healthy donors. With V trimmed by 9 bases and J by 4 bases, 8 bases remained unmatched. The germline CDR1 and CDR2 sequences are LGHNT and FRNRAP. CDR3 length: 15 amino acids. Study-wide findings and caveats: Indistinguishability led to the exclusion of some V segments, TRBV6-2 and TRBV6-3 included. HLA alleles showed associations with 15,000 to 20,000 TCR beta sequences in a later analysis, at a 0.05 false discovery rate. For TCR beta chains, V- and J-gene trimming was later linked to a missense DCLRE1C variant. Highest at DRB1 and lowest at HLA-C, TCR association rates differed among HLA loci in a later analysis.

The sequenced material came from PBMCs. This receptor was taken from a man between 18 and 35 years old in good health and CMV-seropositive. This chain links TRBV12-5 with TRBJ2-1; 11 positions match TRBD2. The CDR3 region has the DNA TGTGCTAGCATCATCACTAGCGGGAGTTACAATGAGCAGTTCTTC. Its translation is CASIITSGSYNEQFF. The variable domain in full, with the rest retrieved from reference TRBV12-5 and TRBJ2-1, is DARVTQTPRHKVTEMGQEVTMRCQPILGHNTVFWYRQTMMQGLELLAYFRNRAPLDDSGMPKDRFSAEMPDATLATLKIQPSEPRDSAVYFCASIITSGSYNEQFFGPGTRLTVL.